This T cell receptor (beta chain) was sequenced for a study of T-cell memory formation after mild COVID-19. Overall study findings and caveats: Among contracting clones, CD4+ were mainly CM/EM and CD8+ enriched in EMRA. In second-wave clones peaking day 37, SARS-CoV-2 specificity remained unconfirmed. From day 15 to 85, contracting clones were balanced between CD4 and CD8, whereas later expanders leaned toward CD4+.

TCRdb itself ran the 5' RACE reads through MiXCR, one entry per CDR3 protein. The sample has a few hundred thousand distinct CDR3 sequences; around 20% are singletons. A remark on this clonotype: Antigen unknown.

Germline V lookup: CDR1 LNHNV, CDR2 YYDKDF (reference sequence). V was clipped by 0 bases and J by 0 bases, with 9 bases between them. The CDR3 totals 16 residues. The sequencing sample was made of PBMCs or a T cell subset sorted from them (not recorded which). This TCR came from a man younger than 35 who had mild COVID-19 (a few samples of this study predate the infection). Cell type and time point are not known. V is TRBV15 and J is TRBJ1-5, with unresolved D. CDR3 DNA: TGTGCCACCAGCAGAGACCCCGGATATAGCAATCAGCCCCAGCATTTT. Encoded protein: CATSRDPGYSNQPQHF.